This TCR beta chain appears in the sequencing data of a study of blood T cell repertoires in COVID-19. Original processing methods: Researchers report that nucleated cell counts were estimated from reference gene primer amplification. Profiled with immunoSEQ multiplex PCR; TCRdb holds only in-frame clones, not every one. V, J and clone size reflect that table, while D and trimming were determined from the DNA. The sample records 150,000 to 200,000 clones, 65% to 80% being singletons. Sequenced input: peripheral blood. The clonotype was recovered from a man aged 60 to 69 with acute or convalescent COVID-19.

CDR3 residues: CASSLLAGGPQETQYF. The CDR3 DNA reads as TGTGCCAGCAGTTTACTAGCGGGGGGCCCCCAAGAGACCCAGTACTTC. The chain carries TRBV27 and TRBJ2-5, with 11 bases matching TRBD2. This CDR3 has 16 amino acids. Per the germline V gene, CDR1 is MNHEY and CDR2 is SMNVEV (reference sequence). V lost 2 bases, J lost 1 base, and 3 bases stayed unmatched.